The 22 T cell receptor beta chains given below trace back to one sample, sequenced in a study of blood T cell repertoires in COVID-19. Sequenced by immunoSEQ multiplex PCR; TCRdb stores in-frame clones only, minus some. Among 150,000 to 200,000 clones, 70% to 80% were seen once, and the ten largest hold about 6.5%. The sample was peripheral blood. The receptors were gathered from a woman aged 40 to 50 with COVID-19, enrolled during active disease.

The genes are TRBV7-9 and TRBJ2-3; the match to TRBD1 covers 7 bases. The V and J ends lost 5 bases and 6 bases, in that order; junction bases with no gene match: 17. CDR1 and CDR2 (germline): SEHNR, FQNEAQ (reference sequence). The CDR3 contains 17 residues. CDR3 nucleotide sequence: TGTGCCAGCAGCCGAGACATACAGGGGAGAGGGCTGGATACGCAGTATTTT. This gives the protein CASSRDIQGRGLDTQYF.

CDR3 coding DNA: TGTGCCAGCACGATCTCCGGGGAGAACACTGAAGCTTTCTTT. It encodes CASTISGENTEAFF. This chain links TRBV9 with TRBJ1-1, with D unclear. The length of the CDR3 is 14 residues. Trimming left V 6 bases short and J 1 base short, with 13 bases between. Looked up from germline, CDR1 is SGDLS and CDR2 is YYNGEE.

The chain couples TRBV5-1 to TRBJ2-7; 7 nucleotides align to TRBD1. With 0 bases clipped from V and 5 bases from J, the junction kept 14 bases outside the gene matches. The CDR3 totals 17 residues. Germline V gene lookup returns CDR1 SGHRS and CDR2 YFSETQ. The CDR3 region has the DNA TGCGCCAGCAGCTTGGCCTACGGACAGGCCCCGTCGGACGAGCAGTACTTC. The encoded protein is CASSLAYGQAPSDEQYF.

The chain recombines TRBV4-1 with TRBJ2-6; a weak D match, TRBD2 (5 bases). V was cut by 4 bases and J by 0 bases, with 16 bases left in between. CDR3 length equals 18 residues. The germline V gene has CDR1 MGHRA and CDR2 YSYEKL. The CDR3 nucleotides are TGCGCCAGCAGCCCCCCCGGGAAGGGAAGCTCTGGGGCCAACGTCCTGACTTTC. The encoded protein is CASSPPGKGSSGANVLTF.

This clone has a handful of counts. The chain employs TRBV5-8 and TRBJ1-5, with TRBD1 matching 9 bases. Per the germline V gene, CDR1 is SGHTS and CDR2 is YDEGEE. V lost 4 bases and J lost 6; bases outside the gene matches: 8. The CDR3 is 15 amino acids. The CDR3 spells CASSPGTGRSQPQHF. The DNA of the CDR3 is TGTGCCAGCAGCCCCGGGACAGGGAGGTCTCAGCCCCAGCATTTT.

The chain has TRBV5-1 and TRBJ1-5; no definite D call. The V gene's germline CDR1 is SGHRS and CDR2 YFSETQ. V dropped 0 bases and J dropped 1 base, with 14 bases sitting between them. The length of the CDR3 is 17 residues. CDR3: CASSLDPLGRSNQPQHF. CDR3 DNA sequence: TGCGCCAGCAGCTTGGACCCCCTAGGCAGAAGCAATCAGCCCCAGCATTTT.

V usage is TRBV5-6 and J usage is TRBJ1-2, with a tentative D call TRBD1 (5 bases). The V gene lost 4 bases and the J gene lost 6 bases, with 13 bases spanning the gap. The CDR3 has 13 residues. CDR1 and CDR2 from the germline V gene are SGHDT and YYEEEE. The CDR3: CASSRSAGNGYTF. The DNA of the CDR3 is TGTGCCAGCAGCCGGTCGGCAGGGAATGGCTACACCTTC.

This chain links TRBV9 with TRBJ2-2, with 7 bases lining up with TRBD2. Germline CDR1 SGDLS, CDR2 YYNGEE. After removal of 3 bases from V and 5 bases from J, the junction contained 7 bases not matched to a gene. The CDR3 is made up of 15 amino acids. The CDR3 sequence is CASSGAGEFTGELFF. CDR3 bases: TGTGCCAGCAGCGGGGCGGGGGAGTTTACCGGGGAGCTGTTTTTT.

The chain carries TRBV5-1 and TRBJ2-7; D ambiguous. The CDR3 contains 15 residues. With 2 bases removed from V and 3 bases from J, the gap between germline ends came to 15 bases. Germline loops: CDR1 SGHRS, CDR2 YFSETQ. The CDR3 sequence is CASSFELGRGYEQYF. CDR3 DNA: TGCGCCAGCAGCTTTGAACTGGGTAGAGGCTACGAGCAGTACTTC.

The chain couples TRBV18 to TRBJ2-5, with 8 bases aligning to TRBD1. CDR3 length equals 15 residues. Unmatched junction bases numbered 4, after V lost 0 bases and J lost 4 bases. CDR1 KGHSH and CDR2 LQKENI come from the germline V gene. CDR3 residues: CASSPPWTGRETQYF. CDR3 DNA sequence: TGTGCCAGCTCACCACCATGGACAGGGAGAGAGACCCAGTACTTC. The full variable domain, with the rest looked up from reference TRBV18 and TRBJ2-5, is NAGVMQNPRHLVRRRGQEARLRCSPMKGHSHVYWYRQLPEEGLKFMVYLQKENIIDESGMPKERFSAEFPKEGPSILRIQQVVRGDSAAYFCASSPPWTGRETQYFGPGTRLLVL.

The genes are TRBV7-9 and TRBJ1-6, with a tentative D call TRBD1 (5 bases). The germline V gene has CDR1 SEHNR and CDR2 FQNEAQ (reference sequence). Trimming took 1 base from V and 9 from J, leaving 13 bases between them. The CDR3 sequence is 15 residues long. This CDR3 is CASSLVAGLLSPLHF. CDR3 nucleotide sequence: TGTGCCAGCAGCTTAGTGGCGGGACTCCTTTCACCCCTCCACTTT.

This clone was recorded a few times. This chain uses TRBV21-1 with TRBJ1-6. TRBV21-1 is annotated as a pseudogene. This CDR3 has 17 residues. The CDR3 DNA is TGTGCCGGCCTCGTGAAGGAGGGGATTCACTATAATTCACCCCTCCACTTT. It specifies CAGLVKEGIHYNSPLHF.

DNA of the CDR3: TGTGCCAGCAGTTACTCGAGTGGTAGCGGTTACGACACGCAGTATTTT. Its protein product is CASSYSSGSGYDTQYF. V is TRBV6-5 and J is TRBJ2-3, with D possibly TRBD2 on 6 matching bases. Germline V CDR1 and CDR2: MNHEY, SVGAGI. V lost 0 bases and J lost 9, with 19 bases in between. This CDR3 comprises 16 residues.

This rearrangement joins TRBV18 to TRBJ1-2, with D unclear. CDR1 is KGHSH, CDR2 LQKENI, per germline. Trimming pared 1 base from V and 1 base from J, leaving 7 bases between. CDR3 length: 14 amino acids. The CDR3 DNA reads TGTGCCAGCTCACCACGGGAGGGTAACTATGGCTACACCTTC. Encoded protein: CASSPREGNYGYTF.

Concerning this clone itself: A junction boundary mismatches the germline segment, possibly from a read error. V usage is TRBV4-1 and J usage is TRBJ1-2, with 7 bases fitting TRBD1. CDR3 length: 15 amino acids. In germline, CDR1 is MGHRA, CDR2 YSYEKL. The CDR3 region has the DNA TGCGCCAGCAGCCAACCTGACAGGGAGTTGTGGGGAACTTACTTC. This encodes CASSQPDRELWGTYF.

The rearrangement links TRBV21-1 to TRBJ1-5; TRBD1 reflects the table's D call only, with no check against the DNA. TRBV21-1 is noted as a pseudogene. This CDR3 has 15 residues. CDR3 sequence: CASSAKQGVGQPQHF. The CDR3 bases are TGTGCCAGCAGCGCCAAACAGGGCGTCGGGCAGCCCCAGCATTTT.

This rearrangement joins TRBV10-2 to TRBJ1-1; D unclear. Deletions cut 2 bases from V and 1 base from J, with 8 bases between. In germline, CDR1 is WSHSY, CDR2 SAAADI. The CDR3 is made up of 14 amino acids. The CDR3 DNA sequence: TGCGCCAGCAGTGAGGGCAGATGGAACACTGAAGCTTTCTTT. Residues: CASSEGRWNTEAFF.

V is TRBV5-6 and J is TRBJ2-7; D is unresolved. CDR3 length equals 14 residues. Germline loops: CDR1 SGHDT, CDR2 YYEEEE. V shed 3 bases and J shed 2 bases, with 12 bases lying between them. The CDR3 reads CASSSVAKPYEQYF. DNA of the CDR3: TGTGCCAGCAGCTCTGTTGCAAAGCCCTACGAGCAGTACTTC.

This chain joins TRBV7-9 and TRBJ1-2; the match to TRBD1 covers 9 bases. The length of the CDR3 is 14 residues. Germline values: CDR1 SEHNR, CDR2 FQNEAQ (reference sequence). The junction had 2 bases not matched to a gene; V was cut back by 1 base and J by 5 bases. This chain's CDR3 is CASSLGTGAYGYTF. The CDR3 DNA sequence: TGTGCCAGCAGCTTAGGGACAGGGGCGTATGGCTACACCTTC.

The DNA for the CDR3 is TGTGCCAGCTTTCGGGGGGGCCAAAATGAGCAGTTCTTC. Protein sequence: CASFRGGQNEQFF. The chain employs TRBV11-2 and TRBJ2-1; 8 positions match TRBD2. The CDR3 covers 13 residues. Germline V gives CDR1 SGHAT, CDR2 FQNNGV. The ends lost 8 bases at V and 7 bases at J; junction bases unmatched: 7.

The chain is built from TRBV7-6 and TRBJ2-3; possible D gene TRBD1, 5 bases. The germline V and J ends were trimmed by 1 base and 5 bases, with 10 bases remaining between them. Germline V gene data show CDR1 as SGHVS and CDR2 as FNYEAQ. The CDR3 runs to 14 residues. Written as DNA, the CDR3 is TGTGCCAGCAGCTTAGGACTCAGGGAAGATACGCAGTATTTT. As protein: CASSLGLREDTQYF.

J is TRBJ2-5 and V is TRBV10-3, with a tentative D call TRBD2 (5 bases). The CDR3 consists of 12 residues. Germline CDR1 ENHRY, CDR2 SYGVKD. Trimming removed 11 bases from V and 3 bases from J, with 13 bases in between. The CDR3 sequence is CAAGLEKETQYF. In DNA, the CDR3 is TGTGCCGCCGGACTGGAGAAAGAGACCCAGTACTTC.